This T cell receptor (beta chain) is drawn from a study of blood T cell repertoires in COVID-19. Study context: Whether acute or convalescent, the COVID-19 samples came from the United States, Italy and Spain. From T cells, B-cell-depleted T cells, or PBMCs came the material, which was cDNA or gDNA.

The CDR3 contains 16 residues. V lost 1 base to trimming and J lost 0 bases, with 12 bases between them. CDR1 is LNHDA, CDR2 SQIVND, per germline (reference sequence). In the original analysis: Amplifying reference gene primers gave estimates of nucleated cell counts. Clones were sequenced by immunoSEQ multiplex PCR, and TCRdb holds only the in-frame ones, with some missing. That table is the source of V, J and clone size, and D and trimming were worked out from the DNA. The sample consists of more than 200,000 clones, 65% to 85% of them appearing once. Adults between roughly 18 and 89 years of age took part from 20 to 25 US areas.

The chain links TRBV19 to TRBJ1-1; D remains ambiguous. Input material: PBMCs or T cells enriched from blood (not recorded which). The sequence was obtained from a man aged 25-45 years with acute COVID-19. The CDR3 loop is CASSIVPGSVNTEAFF. The DNA for the CDR3 is TGTGCCAGTAGTATAGTTCCAGGTTCAGTGAACACTGAAGCTTTCTTT.